This T cell receptor (beta chain) was captured in a study of Ad26.COV2.S vaccination and SARS-CoV-2 variants. Study as a whole: Ad26.COV2.S given intramuscularly, once or twice 56 days apart. Broader study findings: Across vaccine and placebo recipients, the breadth of non-spike TCRs was similar. TCR breadth and depth estimates may have understated total T cell responses.

Clones were sequenced by immunoSEQ multiplex PCR, and TCRdb holds only the in-frame ones, with some missing. The table records 410,000 or so clones, 90% of them present only once. Concerning this clone itself: Antigen: not known.

Stated treatment: some 19 received Ad26.COV2.S at low or high dose, single or two shots; 5 received placebo; per-sample allocation not given. Repertoires come from day 63 after the first vaccine or placebo injection. This adult donor, from Boston, was 18-55 years old. From germline, CDR1 is GTSNPN and CDR2 SVGIG (reference sequence). CDR3 length equals 12 residues. Trimming removed 2 bases at V and 4 bases at J, with 8 bases between. This sequence originates from a person aged 18-65 years who received the Ad26.COV2.S COVID-19 vaccine or a placebo. The V and J genes are TRBV30 and TRBJ2-5; D is unresolved. Sequenced here: peripheral blood, sampled in a trial of Ad26.COV2.S vaccine versus placebo. The CDR3 loop reads CAWSRQSETQYF. The CDR3 DNA is TGTGCCTGGAGTCGACAATCAGAGACCCAGTACTTC.